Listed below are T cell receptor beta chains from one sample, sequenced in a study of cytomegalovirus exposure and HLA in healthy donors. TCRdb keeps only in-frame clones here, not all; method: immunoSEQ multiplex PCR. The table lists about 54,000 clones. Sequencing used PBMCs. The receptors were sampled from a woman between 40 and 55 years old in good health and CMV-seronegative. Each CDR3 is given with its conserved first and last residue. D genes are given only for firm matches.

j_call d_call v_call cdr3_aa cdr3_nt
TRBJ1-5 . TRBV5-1 CASSPKGSSWDINQPQHF TGCGCCAGCAGCCCGAAAGGGAGTTCGTGGGACATCAATCAGCCCCAGCATTTT
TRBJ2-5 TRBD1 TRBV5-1 CASSLAGQQETQYF TGCGCCAGCAGCTTGGCGGGACAGCAAGAGACCCAGTACTTC
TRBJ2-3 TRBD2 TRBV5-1 CASSFGASGLTDTQYF TGCGCCAGCAGCTTTGGGGCTAGCGGACTCACAGATACGCAGTATTTT
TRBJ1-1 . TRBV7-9 CASSFGYLRGTEAFF TGTGCCAGCAGCTTCGGTTACCTCAGGGGAACTGAAGCTTTCTTT
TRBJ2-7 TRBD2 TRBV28 CASSQSFGWRLAVYEQYF TGTGCCAGCAGTCAATCTTTTGGGTGGAGACTAGCGGTCTACGAGCAGTACTTC
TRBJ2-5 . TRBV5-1 CASRPGRGQETQYF TGCGCCAGCAGGCCGGGAAGGGGGCAAGAGACCCAGTACTTC
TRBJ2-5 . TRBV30 CAWSNQYQETQYF TGTGCCTGGAGTAATCAGTACCAAGAGACCCAGTACTTC
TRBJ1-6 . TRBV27 CASSLSERDNSPLHF TGTGCCAGCAGTTTATCGGAGAGGGATAATTCACCCCTCCACTTT
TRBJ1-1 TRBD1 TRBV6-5 CASSSGQGMTEAFF TGTGCCAGCAGTTCCGGACAGGGTATGACTGAAGCTTTCTTT
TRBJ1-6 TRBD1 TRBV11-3 CASSRDSENSPLHF TGTGCCAGCAGCCGGGACAGTGAAAATTCACCCCTCCACTTT
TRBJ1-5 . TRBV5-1 CASSLEGGNQPQHF TGCGCCAGCAGCTTGGAGGGGGGCAATCAGCCCCAGCATTTT
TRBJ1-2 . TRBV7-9 CASSPRGTDNYGYTF TGTGCCAGCAGCCCGCGGGGGACCGATAACTATGGCTACACCTTC
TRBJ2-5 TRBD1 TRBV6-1 CASSERHRGPPQETQYF TGTGCCAGCAGTGAACGCCACAGGGGGCCCCCCCAAGAGACCCAGTACTTC
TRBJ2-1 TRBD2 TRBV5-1 CASSPPGLAGGNSYNEQFF TGCGCCAGCAGCCCTCCGGGACTAGCGGGGGGCAACTCCTACAATGAGCAGTTCTTC
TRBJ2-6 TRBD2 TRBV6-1 CASSEGAGAGANVLTF TGTGCCAGCAGTGAAGGGGCGGGAGCGGGGGCCAACGTCCTGACTTTC
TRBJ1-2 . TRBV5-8 CASSLRSGGYTF TGTGCCAGCAGCCTCCGATCCGGGGGCTACACCTTC
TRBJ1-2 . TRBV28 CASSIGVGYGYTF TGTGCCAGCAGCATAGGGGTTGGCTATGGCTACACCTTC
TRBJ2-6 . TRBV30 CAWSGTGANVLTF TGTGCCTGGTCCGGGACAGGGGCCAACGTCCTGACTTTC
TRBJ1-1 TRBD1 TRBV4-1 CASSQPITDRGKNTEAFF TGCGCCAGCAGCCAACCGATCACCGACAGGGGGAAGAACACTGAAGCTTTCTTT
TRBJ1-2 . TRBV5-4 CASSLERRGRGYTF TGTGCCAGCAGCTTGGAGCGGCGGGGAAGAGGCTACACCTTC
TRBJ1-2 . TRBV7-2 CASSLGGGNYGYTF TGTGCCAGCAGCTTAGGAGGGGGAAACTATGGCTACACCTTC
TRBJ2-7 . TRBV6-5 CASSPTPDRAYEQYF TGTGCCAGCAGTCCCACGCCGGACAGAGCCTACGAGCAGTACTTC
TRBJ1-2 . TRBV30 CAWSAESGPLVRGYTF TGTGCCTGGAGTGCAGAGTCAGGCCCACTAGTGAGAGGCTACACCTTC
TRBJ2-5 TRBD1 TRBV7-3 CASSLGQGEETQYF TGTGCCAGCAGCTTAGGACAGGGAGAAGAGACCCAGTACTTC
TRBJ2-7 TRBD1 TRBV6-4 CASSAPNRDRGYEQYF TGTGCCAGCAGTGCCCCTAACCGGGACAGGGGCTACGAGCAGTACTTC
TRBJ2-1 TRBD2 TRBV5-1 CASSPDPSGGNNEQFF TGCGCCAGCAGCCCGGACCCTAGCGGGGGTAACAATGAGCAGTTCTTC
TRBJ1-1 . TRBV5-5 CASSLVQGVAEAFF TGTGCCAGCAGCTTGGTTCAGGGCGTAGCTGAAGCTTTCTTT
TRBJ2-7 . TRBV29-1 CSSRSPYEQYF TGCAGCTCCCGGAGCCCCTACGAGCAGTACTTC
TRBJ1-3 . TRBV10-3 CAISELSGNTIYF TGTGCCATCAGTGAGCTTAGCGGAAACACCATATATTTT
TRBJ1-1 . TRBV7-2 CASSLVTGNTEAFF TGTGCCAGCAGCTTAGTAACAGGGAACACTGAAGCTTTCTTT
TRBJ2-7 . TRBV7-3 CASSRKGSDEQYF TGTGCCAGCAGCCGGAAGGGGTCTGACGAGCAGTACTTC
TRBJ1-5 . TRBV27 CASSFQQPQHF TGTGCCAGCAGTTTCCAACAGCCCCAGCATTTT
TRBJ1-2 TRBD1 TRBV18 CASSPGQGGYGYTF TGTGCCAGCTCACCAGGCCAGGGGGGCTATGGCTACACCTTC
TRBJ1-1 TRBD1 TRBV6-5 CASSYFSGTGDTEAFF TGTGCCAGCAGTTACTTTTCCGGGACAGGAGACACTGAAGCTTTCTTT
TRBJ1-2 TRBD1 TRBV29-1 CSALTGVEYGYTF TGCAGCGCCCTGACAGGGGTTGAGTATGGCTACACCTTC
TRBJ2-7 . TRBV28 CASSSQAAGLSYEQYF TGTGCCAGCAGTTCCCAGGCAGCGGGTCTCTCCTACGAGCAGTACTTC
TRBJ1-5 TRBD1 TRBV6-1 CASTPTGTNQPQHF TGTGCCAGCACCCCGACAGGGACTAATCAGCCCCAGCATTTT
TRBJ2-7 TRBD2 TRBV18 CASSPAPTSGGAYEQYF TGTGCCAGCTCACCGGCCCCGACTAGCGGGGGGGCCTACGAGCAGTACTTC
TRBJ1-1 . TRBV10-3 CAISGQGLNTEAFF TGTGCCATCAGTGGCCAGGGGTTGAACACTGAAGCTTTCTTT
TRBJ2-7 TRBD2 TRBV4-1 CASSQDVTSGSLSYEQYF TGCGCCAGCAGCCAAGATGTGACTAGCGGGAGCCTCTCCTACGAGCAGTACTTC
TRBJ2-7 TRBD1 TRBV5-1 CASSLPTGGRGYEQYF TGCGCCAGCAGCTTGCCAACAGGGGGAAGGGGCTACGAGCAGTACTTC
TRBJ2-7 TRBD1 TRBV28 CASSLHTQGTVVYEQYF TGTGCCAGCAGTTTACATACACAGGGGACGGTGGTCTACGAGCAGTACTTC